The sequence of this T cell receptor (beta chain) was determined in a study of sequential checkpoint blockade in melanoma. Treatment described: randomized to nivolumab then ipilimumab (arm A) or the reverse (arm B). DNA-damaging chemotherapy had not been given to any patient beforehand. Assay used: immunoSEQ multiplex PCR; TCRdb lists only in-frame clones, some missing. Of under 25,000 clones listed, around 72% are singletons. Losses at the gene ends were 5 bases for V and 4 bases for J; bases not matched to a gene: 5. Germline V CDR1 and CDR2: MNHEY, SVGAGI. The CDR3 length is 14 residues. The clonotype was recovered from a human donor with melanoma. This specimen consisted of CD8+ T cells sorted from blood (inferred from file names), obtained from a patient given nivolumab and ipilimumab in sequence. The chain links TRBV6-5 to TRBJ1-5, with 7 bases aligning to TRBD1. The CDR3 DNA reads as TGTGCCAGCAGTCCAGGACAGGAAAATCAGCCCCAGCATTTT. Its translation is CASSPGQENQPQHF.